This TCR beta chain was recorded in a study of cytomegalovirus exposure and HLA in healthy donors. CDR3 length equals 10 residues. Study results and caveats: Being productive about 87% or about 30% of the time was typical of most TCR beta V segments in an earlier analysis. In vitro work confirmed that a few CMV-associated chains recognize CMV antigens. In a later analysis, the majority of CMV-associated beta chains seemingly showed HLA restriction.

With 60 Vbeta and 13 Jbeta primers, the PCR was carried out. Profiling relied on immunoSEQ multiplex PCR, and the TCRdb table lists in-frame clones only, not all of them. This sample has roughly 100,000 clones, with around three fifths found just once. Of note for this clone: Its target is not known.

The TCR was taken from a boy between 10 and 17 years old in good health and CMV-seropositive. The chain joins TRBV21-1 to TRBJ1-1; TRBD1 is the table's D call, not checked against the DNA. TRBV21-1 is annotated as a pseudogene. Sequencing was performed on PBMCs. The CDR3 is CATDHSEAFF. In DNA form, the CDR3 reads TGTGCCACCGACCACAGTGAAGCTTTCTTT.